This T cell receptor beta chain emerged from a study of T cell responses to AZD1222 COVID-19 vaccine listed by TCRdb under 2021. Study-level background: AZD1222 recipients with second doses at about 4 weeks or about 12 weeks were pooled, because spike-specific TCR depth and breadth did not differ between schedules. TCR sequencing was performed for roughly 250 trial participants, of whom 207 were given two doses of AZD1222 and approximately 25 were given two doses of MenACWY control vaccine. Trial participants were enrolled by age into subgroups of 18-55, 56-69 and 70-plus years, and roughly 150, 30 and 60 TCR-sequenced participants, respectively, were included in these subgroups. The research as a whole found: A significant rise in spike-specific TCR breadth and depth was observed after two AZD1222 doses relative to day 0 and relative to MenACWY recipients. Vaccine-associated CD4 TCRs spanned the whole spike protein, with dominant responses in regions 160-218 and 743-854. Conclusions about previously exposed vaccinees are limited because only a handful of AZD1222 recipients were SARS-CoV-2 seropositive at baseline. Participants were mostly white British and included more females than males, and it was suggested by the authors that clonal diversity may have been underestimated. The 56-69-year group was small, and its depth increase did not reach significance, likely because of low power. No day 14 peak-response samples were available, so repertoires were characterized only after the peak T cell response. Nearly half of unique spike-specific TCRs reportedly recognized epitopes outside regions mutated in the B.1.351 and B.1.1.7 variants.

The time point label, as the study defines it: baseline before first vaccination. Vaccinee samples were obtained from the UK trials COV001 and COV002, which included a single-blind randomized controlled phase 2/3 trial of AZD1222 (ChAdOx1 nCoV-19) in healthy adults. For TCRbeta chain sequencing, PBMC samples were collected from trial participants at day 0 and at day 28 after the second dose. In regard to this clone: Its antigen remains unidentified. Base-call qualities are not available, and no considerably larger clone is one nucleotide away.

The CDR3 numbers 14 residues from cysteine through phenylalanine. The retained sequence is limited to the CDR3, 42 bases, with the frame set at the first base. After removal of 5 bases from V and 2 bases from J, the junction retains 6 bases not matched to a gene. CDR1 and CDR2, looked up from the germline V gene (reference sequence), are LNHDA and SQIVND. The CDR3 regions of human TCRbeta chains were subjected to immunosequencing. Under the source paper's analysis protocol: Repertoire TCRs were matched against a reference library of SARS-CoV-2-specific TCRs generated with the MIRA antigen-specificity platform. Breadth was defined as the fraction of unique TCRs that were SARS-CoV-2-associated. Depth was defined as the fraction of total T cells that were SARS-CoV-2-associated. Using the MIRA data, every spike-specific TCR was mapped to the spike region that the TCR reacted to and assigned to either a CD4 or a CD8 class. Log10-transformed breadth and depth values were compared by one-way ANOVA with Sidak's multiple comparisons tests. TCRdb re-hosts the immuneACCESS table, in-frame sequences only. Its copies lack some clones; in the studies checked, an unresolved V gene accounts for under half of them, and the cause for the rest is not known. V and J calls and clone size follow that table, whereas D and trimming were derived from the DNA. The sample records nearly 110,000 clones, around 90% of which are singletons. 3.5% to 5% of the sample goes to the ten largest clones.

The V gene is TRBV19 and the J gene is TRBJ2-7; 7 junctional bases match TRBD1. The TCR comes from an adult in good health. The specimen comprised peripheral blood, sampled on day 0 of AZD1222 vaccination. The sequenced DNA is TGTGCCAGTAGTCGACAGGGAAGGACCTACGAGCAGTACTTC. Translated, this gives CASSRQGRTYEQYF.